This T cell receptor (beta chain) was captured in a study of cytomegalovirus exposure and HLA in healthy donors (TCRdb year 2017). Concerning the study at large: An earlier analysis of approximately 640 of the donors reported approximately 300 Gb of sequence data and some 100 million unique TCR beta sequences from 190 million or so T cells. Among about 400 genotyped donors of the cohort, an average of around 250,000 unique TCR beta nucleotide sequences was sequenced per donor, of which about 19% were non-productive. In a later analysis, previously published TCR beta repertoires from about 640 donors were re-analyzed and high-resolution HLA genotyping was added so that TCR occurrence patterns could be studied. An early release that covered more than 550 HLA-typed donors contained approximately 300 gigabases of sequencing data and tens of millions of unique TCR sequences. The study aimed to test whether cataloging public T cell receptors could reveal signatures of past pathogen exposure. Alongside the repertoire data, information on donor age, sex, ethnicity and CMV serostatus was compiled. To decide whether each TCR beta V gene segment behaved as functional or pseudogenic, an earlier analysis of some 600 of the donors relied on high-throughput TCR beta sequencing. The genetic ancestry cluster associated with self-reported Caucasian donors included 70% to 85% of the roughly 400 genotyped donors. A later genetic analysis used genome-wide SNP genotypes for about 65% of the 666 donors, treating that subset as a discovery cohort. Using immunosequencing, the study profiled T cell repertoires from around 680 subjects and related those repertoires to cytomegalovirus serostatus. The study combined high-throughput TCR immunosequencing, statistical association of individual TCRs with disease status, and machine learning to predict cytomegalovirus infection status. Rather than drawing on any new phenotypic data, the later analysis identified candidate immune exposures from TCR beta sequences and the way those sequences occurred across donors. Every repertoire in the discovery cohort had been generated on one and the same sequencing platform. Typing coverage differed by locus: A, B, C, DRB1 and DQB1 were typed in about 620-640 donors, DQA1 in roughly 500, DPA1 in roughly 590, and DPB1 in around 490. Along with the approximately 620-subject first cohort, a separate validation cohort of some 130 different subjects was used. Four to six DR-DQ haplotypes were handled as single units for association and clustering, since linkage in the cohort was strong. Class I and class II HLA loci were covered by the typing at four-digit resolution.

The cohort comprised some 700 healthy bone marrow donors. All cohort members were sampled while nominally healthy, although unrecorded immune exposures were likely present. The donor was CMV seronegative and belonged to the group of around 350 seronegative cohort members. Each donor provided a peripheral blood sample, and peripheral blood mononuclear cells were used for TCR beta sequencing. Genomic DNA extraction from the blood cell samples was performed with the Qiagen DNeasy Blood Extraction Kit. What the authors observed across the whole study: The cohort was sequenced for TCR beta chains only, and without alpha or paired-chain data the features that could be detected were limited. A later analysis associated roughly 17,000 TCR beta sequences with specific HLA alleles at a false discovery rate of 0.05. Immune exposure information for the cohort was limited to CMV serostatus. A later analysis reported that several top co-occurrence clusters appeared linked to parvovirus B19, influenza, CMV and Epstein-Barr virus. According to the authors, the approach could potentially be generalized to other disease states and immunological phenotypes. A cluster of highly shared sequence variants was judged likely to represent a technical artifact of the sequencing pipeline. In a later genetic analysis, a missense DCLRE1C variant was associated with V-gene and J-gene trimming of TCR beta chains, and the association was replicated in an independent cohort. Some IMGT-functional V segments, including TRBV6-2 and TRBV6-3, could not be distinguished by the 87-base-pair reads and were therefore excluded. A further reported finding was that TCR beta sequences accurately predicted the HLA-A and HLA-B alleles for most subjects in the first cohort. Correlated functional status among segregating V segments might reflect linkage disequilibrium, but an unknown experimental factor could not be ruled out. In an earlier analysis of 500 to 650 of the donors, most TCR beta V segments appeared in productive rearrangements about 87% or about 30% of the time, broadly matching IMGT annotations. Strong co-occurrence of HLA alleles, especially DR and DQ, made assigning TCR associations to individual alleles difficult. According to a later analysis, most CMV-associated TCR beta chains appeared to be HLA-restricted, and the HLA associations seemed to be driven largely by CMV exposure. In vitro tests confirmed that three of the cytomegalovirus-associated TCR beta chains recognize cytomegalovirus antigens. In a later analysis, TCR association rates were found to vary across HLA loci, with the most associated TCRs seen for DRB1 alleles and the fewest for HLA-C alleles. Roughly uniform sequencing depth across donors was assumed in presence/absence analyses, although this assumption may not hold. Most TCR sequences were observed very rarely across donors, whereas some public TCRs were present in many individuals. In the study, 150 to 200 TCR beta chains were listed as associated with cytomegalovirus. In both the original and validation cohorts, the classifier was reported to diagnose cytomegalovirus status with high specificity and sensitivity. Because some donors lacked HLA typing at each locus, the association tests relied only on the typed subset. According to a later genetic analysis, donors in an Asian-associated ancestry cluster had fewer N-insertions in productive TCRs than the approximately 710-donor mean. A later analysis found that HLA-associated TCR beta chains were more clonally expanded and had lower generation probabilities than equally common non-associated chains. The earlier analysis of 587 of the donors excluded seventeen rarely observed V segments, including chromosome 9 orphons, because counts were too low.

Counted from cysteine to phenylalanine, this CDR3 has 19 amino acids. Only CDR3 DNA is held: 57 bases, read in frame from base 1. Deletion took 2 bases off V and 4 bases off J, with a span of 24 bases between the germline ends. The germline V gene encodes CDR1 KGHSH and CDR2 LQKENI. This clone was observed a few times. This clone's antigen is unknown. The sample holds no much larger clone one base away, and base qualities are not on file. The library was prepared using the immunoSEQ multiplex PCR assay. For the multiplex PCR, a mixture combining 60 forward primers for TCR Vbeta segments and 13 reverse primers for TCR Jbeta segments was used. The CDR3 region of rearranged TCR beta genes was amplified from genomic DNA by a multiplex PCR assay. The Illumina HiSeq System was used to sequence the amplified TCR beta libraries as 87-base-pair reads. Per the original workflow: In a later analysis, around 80 million unique TCR beta chains were counted across the 500 to 850 repertoires, and approximately 11 million of these chains were shared by at least two donors. To remove PCR and sequencing errors, raw reads were error-corrected and collapsed into unique sequences using a nearest-neighbor algorithm that merged closely related sequences. Alignment of CDR3 sequences to IMGT reference sequences was used to assign V, D and J gene segments. Each retained sequence needed at least a six-nucleotide match to both a V gene segment and a J gene segment. A rearrangement counted as productive if the CDR3 had no stop codons and remained in frame with V and J, and every other rearrangement counted as non-productive. CDR3 was defined by IMGT convention, running from the second conserved V-encoded cysteine to the conserved J-encoded phenylalanine. In an earlier analysis of around 570 of the donors, sequences lacking an unambiguous match to a single V gene segment were excluded. An earlier analysis of a few hundred of the donors called V segments functional above 56.7% productive rearrangements and segregating when the between-donor standard deviation exceeded 5%. A statistical classification framework was built for diagnosing cytomegalovirus status from the catalog of TCR beta chain sequences. In a later analysis, TCR nucleotide sequences were compared against IMGT/GENE-DB human TR gene sequences so that V and J genes could be assigned. A later analysis assigned CDR3 sequences and most-parsimonious VDJ recombination scenarios with the TCRdist pipeline. In a later analysis, each TCR beta chain was defined by its CDR3 amino acid sequence together with its V-gene family, and reads without a unique V-gene family were excluded. As a way to deal with suspected cross-contamination and a sequencing artifact, a later analysis dropped approximately 590 nucleotide sequences that were highly shared and had low generation probability. In a later analysis, a clonal expansion index for each public chain was calculated from normalized within-repertoire ranks of inferred template counts. Generation probabilities in a later analysis came from a VDJ recombination model fitted to out-of-frame rearrangements, and those results were checked against IGoR. In a later analysis, TCR-TCR, TCR-HLA and TCR-CMV co-occurrence was scored with hypergeometric tests, and a repertoire-size bias correction was applied to TCR pairs. False discovery rates were estimated in a later analysis by permuting HLA or CMV assignments 20 times. In a later analysis, co-occurring TCRs were grouped using DBSCAN, and TCRdist sequence similarity was added for clustering within HLA-allele-positive subsets. Co-occurrence clustering excluded repertoires with fewer than 30,000 or more than 120,000 public chains, plus five with anomalous nucleotide sharing. In its TCRdb copy, this immuneACCESS table keeps in-frame sequences only and misses some clones. Where compared with another copy, unresolved V genes explain less than half of these, and the others have no known cause. V and J calls and clone size are those listed in that table; D and trimming were worked out from the DNA. The sample profile shows around 210,000 clones; around 80% of them were found once. The ten largest clones add up to approximately 0.47% of the sample.

Sequencing was carried out using PBMCs. Recombination connected TRBV18 to TRBJ2-1; TRBD1 could be the D gene, as 6 bases match. The TCR sequence derives from a boy between 10 and 17 years old in good health and CMV-seronegative. The sequenced DNA: TGTGCCAGCTCACCATTGGGCAGGGGATCGGTGCGGTTTTACAATGAGCAGTTCTTC. This codes for CASSPLGRGSVRFYNEQFF.